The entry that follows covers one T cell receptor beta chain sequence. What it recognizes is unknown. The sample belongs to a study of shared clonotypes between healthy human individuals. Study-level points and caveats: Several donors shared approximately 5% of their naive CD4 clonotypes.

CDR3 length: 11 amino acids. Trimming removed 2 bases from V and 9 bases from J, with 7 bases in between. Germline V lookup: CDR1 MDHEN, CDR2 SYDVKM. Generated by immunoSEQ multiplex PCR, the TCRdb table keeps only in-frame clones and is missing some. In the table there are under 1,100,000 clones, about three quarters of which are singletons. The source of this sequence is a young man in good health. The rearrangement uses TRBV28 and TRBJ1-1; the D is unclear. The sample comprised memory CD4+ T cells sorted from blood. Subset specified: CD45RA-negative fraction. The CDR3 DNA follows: TGTGCCAGCAGTTTAGCGGCCCAAGCTTTCTTT. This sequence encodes CASSLAAQAFF.